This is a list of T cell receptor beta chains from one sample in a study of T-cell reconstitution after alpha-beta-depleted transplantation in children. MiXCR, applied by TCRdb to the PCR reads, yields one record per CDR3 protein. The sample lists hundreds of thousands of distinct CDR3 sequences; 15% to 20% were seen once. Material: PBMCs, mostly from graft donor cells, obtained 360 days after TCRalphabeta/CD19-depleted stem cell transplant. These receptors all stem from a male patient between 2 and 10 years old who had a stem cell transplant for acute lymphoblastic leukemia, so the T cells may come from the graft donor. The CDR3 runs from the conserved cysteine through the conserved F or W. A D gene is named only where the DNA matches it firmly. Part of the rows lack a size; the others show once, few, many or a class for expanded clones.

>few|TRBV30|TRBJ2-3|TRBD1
CAWGRGTGVSDTQYF
TGTGCCTGGGGTAGGGGGACAGGGGTATCAGATACGCAGTATTTT
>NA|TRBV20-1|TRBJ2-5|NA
CSARDPARIGTETQYF
TGCAGTGCTAGAGATCCGGCTAGGATAGGGACAGAGACCCAGTACTTC
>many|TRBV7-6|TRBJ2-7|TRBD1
CASSRTGANSYEQYF
TGTGCCAGCAGTCGGACAGGGGCGAACTCCTACGAGCAGTACTTC
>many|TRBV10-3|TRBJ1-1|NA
CAISESFGGGNTEAFF
TGTGCCATCAGTGAGTCCTTTGGGGGGGGGAACACTGAAGCTTTCTTT
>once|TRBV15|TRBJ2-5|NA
CATSREWVGTQYF
TGTGCCACCAGCAGAGAATGGGTAGGGACCCAGTACTTC
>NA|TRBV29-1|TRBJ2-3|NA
CSVGPLYTDTQYF
TGCAGCGTTGGGCCACTATACACAGATACGCAGTATTTT
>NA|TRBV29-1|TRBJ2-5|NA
CSVERGGAVTQYF
TGCAGCGTTGAACGGGGAGGAGCCGTGACCCAGTACTTC
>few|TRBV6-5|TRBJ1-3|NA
CASSYSRRSSGNTIYF
TGTGCCAGCAGTTACTCGCGGCGAAGCTCTGGAAACACCATATATTTT
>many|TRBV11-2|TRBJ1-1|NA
CASSLERVLNTEAFF
TGTGCCAGCAGCTTAGAGAGGGTGCTGAACACTGAAGCTTTCTTT
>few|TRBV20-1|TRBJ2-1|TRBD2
CSARGGGYNEQFF
TGCAGTGCTAGAGGGGGGGGCTACAATGAGCAGTTCTTC
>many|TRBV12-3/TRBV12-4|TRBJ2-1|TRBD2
CASSFWGLAGTQQFF
TGTGCCAGCAGTTTTTGGGGACTAGCGGGAACACAGCAGTTCTTC
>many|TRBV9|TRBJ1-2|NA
CASSVVPGYGYTF
TGTGCCAGCAGCGTAGTCCCCGGTTATGGCTACACCTTC
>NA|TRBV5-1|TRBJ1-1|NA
CASILGWVPEAFF
TGCGCCAGCATCTTGGGATGGGTCCCTGAAGCTTTCTTT
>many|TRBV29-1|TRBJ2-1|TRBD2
CSVETSGISNEQFF
TGCAGCGTTGAAACTAGCGGGATATCCAATGAGCAGTTCTTC
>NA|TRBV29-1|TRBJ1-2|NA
CSVEDGINYGYTF
TGCAGCGTTGAAGATGGGATTAACTATGGCTACACCTTC
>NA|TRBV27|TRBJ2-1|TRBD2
CASRPQSTTGTRFNEQFF
TGTGCCAGCAGACCCCAGAGCACTACCGGGACTAGGTTCAATGAGCAGTTCTTC
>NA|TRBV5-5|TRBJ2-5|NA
CASSLAPGLSRETQYF
TGTGCCAGCAGCTTGGCACCCGGACTGTCGCGGGAGACCCAGTACTTC
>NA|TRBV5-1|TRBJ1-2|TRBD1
CASRPNPQGTYGYTF
TGCGCCAGCAGGCCCAACCCACAGGGGACGTATGGCTACACCTTC
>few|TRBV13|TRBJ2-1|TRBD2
CASSIASGGVRNEQFF
TGTGCCAGCAGCATAGCTAGCGGGGGGGTTCGGAATGAGCAGTTCTTC
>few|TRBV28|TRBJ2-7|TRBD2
CASSLGLAGPAYEQYF
TGTGCCAGCAGTCTTGGCCTAGCGGGACCCGCCTACGAGCAGTACTTC
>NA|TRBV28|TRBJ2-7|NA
CASSLLRLVGVGGYEQYF
TGTGCCAGCAGTTTATTGAGACTAGTGGGCGTGGGGGGATACGAGCAGTACTTC
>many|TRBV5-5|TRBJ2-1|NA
CASSRTGTTYNEQFF
TGTGCCAGCAGCCGTACCGGGACAACCTACAATGAGCAGTTCTTC
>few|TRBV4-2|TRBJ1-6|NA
CASSQLDGNSPLHF
TGTGCCAGCAGCCAACTGGACGGTAATTCACCCCTCCACTTT
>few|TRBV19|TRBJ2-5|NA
CASSMHPAGTQETQYF
TGTGCCAGTAGTATGCACCCGGCAGGGACCCAAGAGACCCAGTACTTC